The present TCR beta chain was sequenced within a study of OX40 agonist ivuxolimab in advanced cancers. In the study overall: Ivuxolimab, which targeted the costimulatory receptor OX40 (CD134), was an agonistic, fully human IgG2 monoclonal antibody. Intravenous ivuxolimab was administered to patients every 2 weeks at six dose levels: 0.01, 0.1, 0.3, 1.5, 3 and 10 mg/kg. Of the approximately 54 dose-escalation patients, hepatocellular carcinoma was present in around 20, melanoma in some 15, renal cell carcinoma in 9 and head and neck cancer in 9. In the dose-escalation cohort, more than 75% of patients were male, and the mean age was approximately 60 years, with a range of 23 to 79. Prior anti-PD-1, anti-PD-L1 or anti-CTLA-4 therapy was permitted, and checkpoint inhibitors had been received by about 37% of dose-escalation patients. Partial responses were achieved by three dose-escalation patients, of whom one had hepatocellular carcinoma and two had cutaneous melanoma. Peripheral TCRbeta sequencing was intended to test whether TCR sequence diversity was altered and clonal T-cell expansion was caused by ivuxolimab. The paper reports the monotherapy dose-escalation portion (N of about 50 patients) of the phase I ivuxolimab trial.

To sequence the TCRbeta CDR3 region, genomic DNA was isolated from the sorted cells. TCRbeta CDR3 regions were sequenced using the immunoSEQ Assay. Drawn from immuneACCESS, this table holds only the in-frame rearrangements with V and J called that TCRdb kept. Clones are partly lost; checked studies trace under half to an unresolved V gene and leave the rest unexplained. The sample has about 92,000 clones on record, roughly 93% of them singletons. Of the sample, 0.33% is held by the ten largest clones. CDR1 and CDR2 are read off the germline V gene as ENHRY and SYGVKD. V and J are trimmed by 11 bases and 4 bases, and the gene matches miss 5 bases of the junction. Inclusive of the bounding cysteine and phenylalanine, the CDR3 is 13 residues long. Kept here is only the CDR3 DNA, which spans 39 bases and is read in frame from base 1. Comments on this clone: What antigen it recognizes has not been identified. No base-level quality is on record; no much larger clone is a single base apart.

The trial excluded patients who had a history of autoimmune disease or who were on systemic immunosuppression. In every dose cohort, peripheral blood was drawn for TCR sequencing at baseline, cycle 4 day 1, and cycle 7 day 1. Samples came from an open-label, multicenter, first-in-human phase I dose-escalation trial of ivuxolimab. Adults with locally advanced or metastatic head and neck squamous cell, hepatocellular, melanoma or renal cell carcinoma were enrolled in the trial. Before TCR sequencing, CD4+ T cells and CD8+ T cells were sorted from peripheral blood as separate populations. Study-wide findings and limitations: At doses of 0.1 to 3.0 mg/kg, clonal expansion of both CD4+ and CD8+ T cells in blood was seen between baseline and week 6. In the 0.1-3.0 mg/kg groups, partial responders had among the lowest normalized peripheral clonal expansion, particularly in CD8+ T cells. The antigen specificity of the clonally expanded peripheral T cells was not determined. Low levels of normalized T-cell clonal expansion were also seen in some patients who did not respond. On average, CD8+ T cells showed more expanded clones than CD4+ T cells after ivuxolimab.

Sequencing used CD4+ or CD8+ T cells sorted from blood, obtained in a trial of the OX40 agonist ivuxolimab. The chain is assembled from TRBV10-3 and TRBJ2-3, with 11 middle bases fitting TRBD1. This sequence originates from an adult with an advanced solid tumor such as melanoma, head and neck, liver or kidney cancer. The DNA is as follows: TGTGCCGGCGGGACAGGGGGTTCAGATACGCAGTATTTT. This is translated as CAGGTGGSDTQYF.